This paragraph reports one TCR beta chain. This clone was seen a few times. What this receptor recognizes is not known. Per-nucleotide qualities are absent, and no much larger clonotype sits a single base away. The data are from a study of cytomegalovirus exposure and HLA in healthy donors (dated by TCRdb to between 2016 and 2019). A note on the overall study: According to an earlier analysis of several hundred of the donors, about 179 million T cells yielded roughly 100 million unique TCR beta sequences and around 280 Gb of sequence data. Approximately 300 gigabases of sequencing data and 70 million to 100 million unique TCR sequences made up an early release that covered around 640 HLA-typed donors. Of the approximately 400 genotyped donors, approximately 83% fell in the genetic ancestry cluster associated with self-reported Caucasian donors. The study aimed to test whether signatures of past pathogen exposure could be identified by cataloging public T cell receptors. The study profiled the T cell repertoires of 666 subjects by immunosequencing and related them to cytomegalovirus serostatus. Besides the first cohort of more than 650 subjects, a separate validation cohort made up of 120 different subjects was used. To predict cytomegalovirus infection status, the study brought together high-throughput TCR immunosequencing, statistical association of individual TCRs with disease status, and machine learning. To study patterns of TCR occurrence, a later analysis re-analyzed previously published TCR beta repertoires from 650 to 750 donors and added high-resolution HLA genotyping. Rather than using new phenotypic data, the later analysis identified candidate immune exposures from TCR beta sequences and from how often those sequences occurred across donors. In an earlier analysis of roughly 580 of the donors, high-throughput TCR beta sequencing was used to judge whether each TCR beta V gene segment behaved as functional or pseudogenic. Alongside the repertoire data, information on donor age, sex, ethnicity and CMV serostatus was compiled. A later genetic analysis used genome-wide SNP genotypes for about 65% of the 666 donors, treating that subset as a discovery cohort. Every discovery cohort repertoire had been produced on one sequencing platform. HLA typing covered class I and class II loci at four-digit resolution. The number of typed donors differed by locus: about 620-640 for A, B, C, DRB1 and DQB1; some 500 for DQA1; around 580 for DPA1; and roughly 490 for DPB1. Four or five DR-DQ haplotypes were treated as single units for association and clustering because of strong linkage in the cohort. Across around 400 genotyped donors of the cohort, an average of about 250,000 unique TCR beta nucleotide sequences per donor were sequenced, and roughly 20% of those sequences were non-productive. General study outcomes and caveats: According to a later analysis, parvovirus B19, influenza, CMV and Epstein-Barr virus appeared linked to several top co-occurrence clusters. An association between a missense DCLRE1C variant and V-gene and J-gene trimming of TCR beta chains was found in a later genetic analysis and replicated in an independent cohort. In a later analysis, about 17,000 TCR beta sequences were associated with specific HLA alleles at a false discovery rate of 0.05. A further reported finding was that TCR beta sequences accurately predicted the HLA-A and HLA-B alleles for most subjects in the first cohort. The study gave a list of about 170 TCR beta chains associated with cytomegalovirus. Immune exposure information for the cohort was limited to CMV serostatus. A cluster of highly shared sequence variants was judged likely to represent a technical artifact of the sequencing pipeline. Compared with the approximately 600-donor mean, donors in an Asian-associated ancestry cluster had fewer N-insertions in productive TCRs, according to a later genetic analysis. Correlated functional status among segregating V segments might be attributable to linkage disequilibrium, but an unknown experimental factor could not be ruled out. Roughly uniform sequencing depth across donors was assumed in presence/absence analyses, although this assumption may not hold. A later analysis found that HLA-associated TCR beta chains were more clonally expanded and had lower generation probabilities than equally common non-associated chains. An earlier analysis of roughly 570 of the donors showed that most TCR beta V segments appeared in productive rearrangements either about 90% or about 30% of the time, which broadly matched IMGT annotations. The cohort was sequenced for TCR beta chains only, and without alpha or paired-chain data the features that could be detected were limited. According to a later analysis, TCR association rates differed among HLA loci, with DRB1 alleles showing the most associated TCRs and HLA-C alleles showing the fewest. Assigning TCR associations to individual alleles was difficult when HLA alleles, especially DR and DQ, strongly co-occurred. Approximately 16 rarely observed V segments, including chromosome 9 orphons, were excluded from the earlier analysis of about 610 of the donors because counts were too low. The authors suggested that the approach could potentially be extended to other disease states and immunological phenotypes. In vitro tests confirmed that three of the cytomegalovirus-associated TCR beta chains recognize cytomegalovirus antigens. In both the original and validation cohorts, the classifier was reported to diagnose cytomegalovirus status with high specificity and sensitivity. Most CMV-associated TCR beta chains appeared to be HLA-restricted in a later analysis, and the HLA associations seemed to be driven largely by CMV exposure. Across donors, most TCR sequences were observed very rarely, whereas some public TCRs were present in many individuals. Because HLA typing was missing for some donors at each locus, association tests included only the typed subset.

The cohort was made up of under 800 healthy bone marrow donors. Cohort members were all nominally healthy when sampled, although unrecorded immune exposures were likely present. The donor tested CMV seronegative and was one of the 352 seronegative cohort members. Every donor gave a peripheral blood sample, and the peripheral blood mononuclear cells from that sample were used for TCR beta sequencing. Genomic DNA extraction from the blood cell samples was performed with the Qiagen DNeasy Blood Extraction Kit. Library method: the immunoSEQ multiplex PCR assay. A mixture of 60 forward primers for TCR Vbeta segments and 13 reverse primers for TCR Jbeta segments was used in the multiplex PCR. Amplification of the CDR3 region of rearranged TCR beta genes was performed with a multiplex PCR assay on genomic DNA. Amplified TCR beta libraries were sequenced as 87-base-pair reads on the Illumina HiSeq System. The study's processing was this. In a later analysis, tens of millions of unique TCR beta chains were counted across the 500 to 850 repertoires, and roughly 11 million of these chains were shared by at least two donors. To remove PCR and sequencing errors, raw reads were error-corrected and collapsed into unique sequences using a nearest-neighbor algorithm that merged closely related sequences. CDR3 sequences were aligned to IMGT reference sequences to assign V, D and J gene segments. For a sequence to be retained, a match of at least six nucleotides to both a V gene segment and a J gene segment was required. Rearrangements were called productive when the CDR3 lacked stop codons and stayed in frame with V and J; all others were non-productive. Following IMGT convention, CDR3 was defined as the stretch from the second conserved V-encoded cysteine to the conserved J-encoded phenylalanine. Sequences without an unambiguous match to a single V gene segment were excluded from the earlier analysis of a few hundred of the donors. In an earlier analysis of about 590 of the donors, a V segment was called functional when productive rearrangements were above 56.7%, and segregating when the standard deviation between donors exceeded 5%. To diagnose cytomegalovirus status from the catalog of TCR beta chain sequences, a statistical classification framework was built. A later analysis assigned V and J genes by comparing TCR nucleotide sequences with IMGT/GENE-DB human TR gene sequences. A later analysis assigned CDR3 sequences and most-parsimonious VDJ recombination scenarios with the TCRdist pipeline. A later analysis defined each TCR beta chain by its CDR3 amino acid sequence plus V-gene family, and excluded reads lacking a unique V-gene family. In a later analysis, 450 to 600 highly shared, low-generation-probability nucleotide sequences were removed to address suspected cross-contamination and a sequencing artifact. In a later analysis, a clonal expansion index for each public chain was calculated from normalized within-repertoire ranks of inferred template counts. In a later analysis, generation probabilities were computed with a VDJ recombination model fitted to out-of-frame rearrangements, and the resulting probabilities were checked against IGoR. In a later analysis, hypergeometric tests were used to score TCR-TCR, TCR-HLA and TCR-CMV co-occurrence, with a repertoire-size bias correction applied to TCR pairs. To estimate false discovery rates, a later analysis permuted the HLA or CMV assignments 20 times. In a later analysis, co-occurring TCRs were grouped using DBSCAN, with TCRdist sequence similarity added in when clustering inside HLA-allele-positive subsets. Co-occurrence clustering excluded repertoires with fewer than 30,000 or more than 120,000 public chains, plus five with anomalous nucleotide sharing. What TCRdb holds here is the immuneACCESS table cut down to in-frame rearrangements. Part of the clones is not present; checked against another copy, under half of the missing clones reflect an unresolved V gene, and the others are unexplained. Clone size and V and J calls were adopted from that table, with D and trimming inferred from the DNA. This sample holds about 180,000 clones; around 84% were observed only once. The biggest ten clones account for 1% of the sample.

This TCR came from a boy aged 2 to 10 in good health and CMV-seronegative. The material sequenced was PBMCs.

DNA sequence: TGTGCCAGTAGTACCCAGGGGGCGCGTAGCAATCAGCCCCAGCATTTT. Its protein reads: CASSTQGARSNQPQHF. The V gene is TRBV19 and the J gene is TRBJ1-5, with TRBD1 identical over 8 junction bases. Relative to germline, V is missing 4 bases and J is missing 0 bases, with 5 bases of the junction outside any gene match. The CDR3 sequence holds 16 residues, the cysteine and phenylalanine included. The kept DNA is CDR3 alone, 48 bases in frame from the first base. The germline V gene encodes CDR1 LNHDA and CDR2 SQIVND (reference sequence). Reference TRBV19 and TRBJ1-5 proteins supply the regions before and after the CDR3; the full variable domain is: DGGITQSPKYLFRKEGQNVTLSCEQNLNHDAMYWYRQDPGQGLRLIYYSQIVNDFQKGDIAEGYSVSREKKESFPLTVTSAQKNPTAFYLCASSTQGARSNQPQHFGDGTRLSIL.